The clone carrying this TCR beta chain was seen ten or more times. Germline-derived CDR1 and CDR2 are SGHTA and FQGNSA. This CDR3 contains 14 residues. Trimming pared 5 bases from V and 1 base from J, leaving 11 bases between. TCRdb independently ran MiXCR on the RT-PCR reads; one entry per CDR3 protein. The sample lists about 680,000 distinct CDR3 sequences; approximately 15% were seen once. This rearrangement joins TRBV7-2 to TRBJ1-1; D uncertain. The clonotype was recovered from a female donor in good health, serving as a healthy control. The sequenced sample was memory CD4+ T cells from blood. CDR3 sequence: CASSPGAANTEAFF. In nucleotides, the CDR3 is TGTGCCAGCAGCCCCGGAGCAGCGAACACTGAAGCTTTCTTT.